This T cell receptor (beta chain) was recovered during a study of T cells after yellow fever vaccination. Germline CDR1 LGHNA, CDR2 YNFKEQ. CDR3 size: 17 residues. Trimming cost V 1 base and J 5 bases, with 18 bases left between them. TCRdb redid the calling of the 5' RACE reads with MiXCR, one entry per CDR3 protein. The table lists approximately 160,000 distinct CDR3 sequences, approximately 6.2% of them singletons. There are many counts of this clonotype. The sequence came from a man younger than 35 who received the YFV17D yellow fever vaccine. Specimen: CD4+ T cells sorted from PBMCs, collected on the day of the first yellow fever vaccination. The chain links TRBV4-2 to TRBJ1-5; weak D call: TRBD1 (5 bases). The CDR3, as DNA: TGTGCCAGCAGCCAAGGCGGTGGGGGTTTGGGAGATCAGCCCCAGCATTTT. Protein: CASSQGGGGLGDQPQHF.